The clone carrying this T cell receptor (beta chain) was counted between two and nine times. This record comes from a study of spatial heterogeneity in lung cancer. TCRdb independently ran MiXCR on the 5' RACE reads; one entry per CDR3 protein. The data show 60,000 to 80,000 distinct CDR3 sequences, roughly 13% seen once. The CDR3 has 13 amino acids. With V trimmed by 3 bases and J by 6 bases, 4 bases remained unmatched. CDR1 and CDR2 from the germline V gene are DFQATT and SNEGSKA (reference sequence). This sample's time point: sample taken at primary tumor resection. No cell sorting; template was whole RNA from tumor, lung tissue or PBMC.

This chain uses TRBV20-1 with TRBJ2-1, with 8 bases lining up with TRBD2. This receptor was identified in a male donor with early-stage non-small cell lung cancer. The material sequenced was PBMCs, taken at surgery. CDR3 in amino acids: CSASEREPNEQFF. The DNA of the CDR3 is TGCAGTGCTAGTGAGCGGGAGCCCAATGAGCAGTTCTTC.